The 4 T cell receptor beta chains given below trace back to one sample, sequenced in a study of blood T cell repertoires in COVID-19 (TCRdb year 2020). The library came from the immunoSEQ multiplex PCR assay. TCRdb took this table from immuneACCESS and kept in-frame rearrangements with V and J called. Such tables lack part of the clones; where checked against another copy, unresolved V genes explain under half of the gap, and the rest is unexplained. The sample table shows more than 200,000 clones, and roughly 88% are seen once. The ten largest clones capture roughly 30% of the sample. The sequencing input was peripheral blood. All receptors come from a man aged 40-49 years with acute or convalescent COVID-19.

The rearrangement uses TRBV5-6 and TRBJ1-2, with a tentative D call TRBD1 (5 bases). The CDR3 is 14 amino acids. Germline values: CDR1 SGHDT, CDR2 YYEEEE. Trimming cost V 4 bases and J 4 bases, with 14 bases left between them. The CDR3 loop reads CASSPTGGSYGYTF. CDR3 coding DNA: TGTGCCAGCAGCCCAACGGGGGGATCCTATGGCTACACCTTC.

The V call is TRBV7-2, the J call TRBJ1-3, with 8 nucleotides matching TRBD1. There are 19 residues in the CDR3. The junction had 16 bases not matched to a gene; V was cut back by 5 bases and J by 1 base. Germline CDR1 is SGHTA and CDR2 is FQGNSA. CDR3 protein: CASSVGQGIWRSSGNTIYF. CDR3 in DNA: TGTGCCAGCAGCGTAGGACAGGGTATATGGCGTAGTTCTGGAAACACCATATATTTT.

The rearrangement uses TRBV28 and TRBJ1-2, with D uncertain. The CDR3 sequence is 17 residues long. Germline V gene sequence: CDR1 MDHEN, CDR2 SYDVKM. Trimming stripped 5 bases from V and 0 bases from J, with 19 bases between. The CDR3 loop reads CASSPLFTSPSNYGYTF. CDR3 nucleotide sequence: TGTGCCAGCAGTCCTCTATTTACTAGCCCCTCTAACTATGGCTACACCTTC.

The chain joins TRBV7-8 to TRBJ1-2; D may be TRBD1 (6 bases). The CDR3 sequence is 14 residues long. V lost 3 bases to trimming and J lost 7 bases, with 15 bases between them. The germline V gene encodes CDR1 SGHVS and CDR2 FQNEAQ. CDR3 nucleotides: TGTGCCAGCAGCTTCCTACGGGGGGCAGGTGGCTACACCTTC. Translating it yields CASSFLRGAGGYTF. Together with reference TRBV7-8 and TRBJ1-2, the CDR3 gives the full variable domain: GAGVSQSPRYKVAKRGQDVALRCDPISGHVSLFWYQQALGQGPEFLTYFQNEAQLDKSGLPSDRFFAERPEGSVSTLKIQRTQQEDSAVYLCASSFLRGAGGYTFGSGTRLTVV.